This T cell receptor (beta chain) was identified during a study of blood T cell repertoires in COVID-19. For the study at large: T cells, B-cell-depleted T cells, or PBMCs provided the cDNA or gDNA that served as material.

As processed by the authors: Scientists estimated how many nucleated cells there were by amplifying reference gene primers. TCRdb's copy holds only in-frame clones and misses some; the assay was immunoSEQ multiplex PCR. D and trimming were read from the DNA, whereas the V and J calls and clone size are those reported in that table. The table lists roughly 400,000 clones, more than 80% of them singletons. CDR1 SGHRS and CDR2 YFSETQ come from the germline V gene. This CDR3 contains 15 residues. The V gene lost 0 bases and the J gene lost 4 bases, with 13 bases spanning the gap. Donors in Cohort 3 who had recovered were those with two negative PCRs, healthcare professional clearance, or resolution of their symptoms.

The chain joins TRBV5-1 to TRBJ1-1, with a possible D match to TRBD1 (5 bases). This TCR was recovered from a man aged 25-45 years who had recovered from COVID-19. The source material was PBMCs or T cells enriched from blood (not recorded which). The CDR3 spells CASSLEMGRGTEAFF. The CDR3 DNA reads TGCGCCAGCAGCTTGGAGATGGGAAGGGGCACTGAAGCTTTCTTT.